One sample yielded the 4 T cell receptor beta chains listed below, sequenced in a study of HIV-infected patients and healthy controls. Whole blood was used without fractionation, so all unsorted peripheral T cells were included. Approximately 510 ng RNA was reverse transcribed with alpha and beta constant-region primers. Using multiplexing indices, alpha and beta chain libraries were generated apart by chain-specific third strand synthesis. From the 5' RACE reads, TCRdb called clonotypes with MiXCR, one entry per CDR3 protein. Of 15,000 to 20,000 distinct CDR3 sequences in the sample, about 8.3% were seen once. Specimen: blood. These receptor sequences come from an adult in good health.

This clonotype showed up many times. This chain joins TRBV7-9 and TRBJ2-3, with D perhaps matching TRBD2 (5 bases). Germline loops: CDR1 SEHNR, CDR2 FQNEAQ (reference sequence). V lost 2 bases and J lost 1, with 13 bases in between. The CDR3 is made up of 16 amino acids. CDR3 coding DNA: TGTGCCAGCAGCTTACGACTCCACGGGGGCACAGATACGCAGTATTTT. The encoded protein is CASSLRLHGGTDTQYF.

V is TRBV5-4 and J is TRBJ1-2; D perhaps matches TRBD1 (6 bases). CDR3 length: 16 amino acids. Deletions cut 1 base from V and 6 bases from J, with 19 bases between. The germline V gene encodes CDR1 SGHNT and CDR2 YYREEE (reference sequence). The CDR3 DNA reads as TGTGCCAGCAGCTTGTGGGGGCTCGGCCGAGCGCATGGCTACACCTTC. This codes for CASSLWGLGRAHGYTF.

This sequence joins TRBV5-1 and TRBJ2-3; 9 bases map to TRBD1. The CDR3 covers 19 residues. Germline CDR1 and CDR2: SGHRS and YFSETQ. Trimming at V came to 0 bases and at J to 2 bases, leaving 13 bases not matched to a gene. CDR3 DNA sequence: TGCGCCAGCAGCTTGGCCCCTCCGGGACAGGGTAGGGTCACAGATACGCAGTATTTT. Translation gives CASSLAPPGQGRVTDTQYF.

The sample holds many counts of this clonotype. This chain uses TRBV28 with TRBJ2-3; D is ambiguous. The CDR3 is 15 residues long. V was shortened by 5 bases and J by 3 bases, with 15 bases between the two germline ends. Germline V gene sequence: CDR1 MDHEN, CDR2 SYDVKM. In DNA, the CDR3 is TGTGCCAGCAGTCCCCATGGCGGTGGAACAGATACGCAGTATTTT. This sequence encodes CASSPHGGGTDTQYF.